This T cell receptor (beta chain) was sequenced for a study of T cell changes during pregnancy in multiple sclerosis. The CDR3 spans 12 residues. Germline CDR1 WSHSY, CDR2 SAAADI. Between the trimmed V and J ends, which lost 6 bases and 3 bases, there was a span of 9 bases. Profiled with immunoSEQ multiplex PCR; TCRdb holds only in-frame clones, not every one. The table includes over 35,000 clones, approximately 90% detected once. The TCR comes from a female donor with multiple sclerosis, enrolled in a pregnancy study. This sample comprised CD4+ T cells from peripheral blood mononuclear cells, obtained after pregnancy. V usage is TRBV10-2 and J usage is TRBJ2-7; D is unclear. The CDR3 DNA sequence: TGCGCCAGCAGCCAGTCAGGCTACGAGCAGTACTTC. Protein: CASSQSGYEQYF.